Listed below are T cell receptor beta chains from one sample, sequenced in a study of control samples from healthy donors and cancer patients. Using immunoSEQ multiplex PCR, the repertoire was profiled, and TCRdb retains in-frame clones only, with some absent. The profile shows about 44,000 clones, about 75% of them singletons. Sample: formalin-fixed, paraffin-embedded tissue. These receptors all come from a male donor with melanoma. The CDR3 runs from the conserved cysteine through the conserved F or W. A D gene is named only where the DNA matches it firmly. Part of the rows lack a size; the others show once, few, many or a class for expanded clones.

J	D	V	size	CDR3	DNA
TRBJ1-6	TRBD1	TRBV2	-	CASTPTGGDNSPLHF	TGTGCCAGCACTCCGACAGGGGGCGATAATTCACCCCTCCACTTT
TRBJ1-2	-	TRBV6-1	-	CASSEVGLLNYGYTF	TGTGCCAGCAGTGAAGTGGGATTACTTAACTATGGCTACACCTTC
TRBJ1-4	-	TRBV28	-	CASRLTATNEKLFF	TGTGCCAGCAGACTAACAGCAACTAATGAAAAACTGTTTTTT
TRBJ2-7	-	TRBV21-1	once	CASARRSLGFSYEQYF	TGTGCCAGCGCACGGCGGTCGTTAGGGTTCTCCTACGAGCAGTACTTC
TRBJ2-1	TRBD2	TRBV28	-	CASSFGLAGDTWLGIEQFF	TGTGCCAGCAGTTTTGGGCTAGCGGGGGACACTTGGCTCGGCATTGAGCAGTTCTTC
TRBJ2-7	-	TRBV6-2/TRBV6-3	few	CASSYSMARFQYF	TGTGCCAGCAGTTACTCGATGGCGAGATTTCAGTACTTC
TRBJ1-2	-	TRBV2	-	CASSGTINYGYTF	TGTGCCTCCTCAGGGACGATCAACTATGGCTACACCTTC
TRBJ2-7	TRBD2	TRBV4-1	-	CASSHGLADSYEQYF	TGCGCCAGCAGCCACGGACTAGCGGACTCCTACGAGCAGTACTTC
TRBJ2-1	-	TRBV18	-	CASSLRERDEQFF	TGTGCCAGCTCCCTCAGGGAACGGGATGAGCAGTTCTTC
TRBJ2-1	TRBD2	TRBV9	-	CASSPGLAGTYNEQFF	TGTGCCAGCAGCCCGGGACTAGCGGGAACCTACAATGAGCAGTTCTTC
TRBJ1-1	-	TRBV5-1	-	CASGGQSGLNTEAFF	TGCGCCAGTGGGGGTCAGAGCGGACTGAACACTGAAGCTTTCTTT
TRBJ1-6	-	TRBV19	few	CARSTNSPLHF	TGTGCCAGGTCCACTAATTCACCCCTCCACTTT
TRBJ1-6	-	TRBV19	-	CASSERDSPLHF	TGTGCCAGTAGTGAGCGTGATTCACCCCTCCACTTT
TRBJ1-5	TRBD1	TRBV28	few	CASISGQGSNQPQHF	TGTGCCAGCATCTCGGGACAGGGGAGCAATCAGCCCCAGCATTTT
TRBJ2-5	-	TRBV29-1	-	CSVEDLGVETQYF	TGCAGCGTTGAAGATCTCGGGGTGGAGACCCAGTACTTC
TRBJ2-1	-	TRBV21-1	-	CASSPKNRLAGGYNEQFF	TGTGCCAGCAGCCCAAAAAACCGACTAGCGGGAGGATACAATGAGCAGTTCTTC
TRBJ1-1	-	TRBV19	few	CASSLGRIMNTEAFF	TGTGCCAGTAGTCTCGGACGGATCATGAACACTGAAGCTTTCTTT
TRBJ2-3	TRBD2	TRBV5-5	-	CASSSKTSLTDTQYF	TGTGCCAGCAGCTCCAAGACTAGCCTGACAGATACGCAGTATTTT
TRBJ2-3	-	TRBV24-1	large	CATSEPTRTDTQYF	TGTGCCACCAGTGAACCCACTAGGACAGATACGCAGTATTTT
TRBJ2-1	-	TRBV7-9	-	CASPATDNEQFF	TGTGCCAGCCCAGCGACAGACAATGAGCAGTTCTTC
TRBJ1-6	TRBD1	TRBV9	few	CASSVSQDRGQSPLHF	TGTGCCAGCAGCGTATCCCAGGACAGGGGGCAATCACCCCTCCACTTT
TRBJ2-1	TRBD2	TRBV11-2	-	CASSPTSRQRFF	TGTGCCAGCAGCCCGACTAGCCGCCAGAGGTTCTTC
TRBJ1-2	-	TRBV7-3	-	CASSLVTVTNGYTF	TGTGCCAGCAGCTTAGTTACAGTAACTAACGGCTACACCTTC